This T cell receptor (beta chain) was identified during a study of read filtering for tumor transcriptome and immune sequencing. On the study more broadly: Transcriptome libraries were built from DNase-treated RNA.

To note about this clonotype: Its target is not known.

Sampling of bone marrow took place during active disease in every patient. Molecular barcoded adaptors covering alpha/delta and beta/gamma chains were used on 400 to 450 ng RNA. TCRdb reprocessed the reads with MiXCR, giving one entry per CDR3 protein. The sample has fewer than 50,000 distinct CDR3 sequences, roughly an eighth seen once. Trimming shortened V by 6 bases and J by 0 bases, and 11 bases separated the two germline ends. CDR3 length equals 15 residues. Study results and limitations: Without single-read clonotypes, shared clonotype proportions correlated more between IR-seq and RNA-seq. In IR-seq, single-read clonotypes were roughly 82% of clonotypes but approximately 3.5% of reads.

This receptor was taken from a donor aged 40 or over with multiple myeloma. The source material was a population of CD138-negative cells sorted from bone marrow. This sequence joins TRBV12-3 or TRBV12-4 and TRBJ2-2; D is perhaps TRBD1 or TRBD2 (5 bases each). The CDR3 DNA follows: TGTGCCAGCAGATCCGGGACGGCGAACACCGGGGAGCTGTTTTTT. This translates into CASRSGTANTGELFF.